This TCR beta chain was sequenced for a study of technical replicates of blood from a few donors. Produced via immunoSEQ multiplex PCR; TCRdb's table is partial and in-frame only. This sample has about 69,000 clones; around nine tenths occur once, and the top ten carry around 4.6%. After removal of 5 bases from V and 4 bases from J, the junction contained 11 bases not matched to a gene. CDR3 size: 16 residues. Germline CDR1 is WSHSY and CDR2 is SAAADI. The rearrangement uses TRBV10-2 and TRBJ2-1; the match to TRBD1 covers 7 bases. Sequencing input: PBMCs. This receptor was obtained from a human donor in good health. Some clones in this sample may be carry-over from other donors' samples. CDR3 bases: TGCGCCAGCAGTAACCTCAAGAGGGGGCGATACAATGAGCAGTTCTTC. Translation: CASSNLKRGRYNEQFF.